These 16 T cell receptor beta chains were sequenced from one sample in a study of cytomegalovirus exposure and HLA in healthy donors listed by TCRdb under 2017. Library preparation employed the immunoSEQ multiplex PCR assay. A mixture of 60 forward primers for TCR Vbeta segments and 13 reverse primers for TCR Jbeta segments was used in the multiplex PCR. TCRdb limited this immuneACCESS table to in-frame rearrangements with V and J called. A share of clones is missing; checked studies link under half to unresolved V genes, and the rest is unexplained. This sample lists some 150,000 clones; roughly 87% were detected once. Approximately 6.1% of the sample is held by the ten biggest clonotypes. The sample was PBMCs. The source of these receptors is a man aged 25-45 years in good health and CMV-seropositive.

This clone has only one observation. The chain is built from TRBV6-5 and TRBJ2-5; D gene unclear. Per the germline V gene, CDR1 is MNHEY and CDR2 is SVGAGI. Trimming left V 6 bases short and J 7 bases short, with 9 bases between. The CDR3 loop spans 11 amino acids. In nucleotides, the CDR3 is TGTGCCAGCAGAAGAGATAGGACCCAGTACTTC. Amino acid sequence: CASRRDRTQYF.

Relative to its sample, this clone is medium-sized (0.01 to 0.1%). This chain connects TRBV5-1 to TRBJ2-7, with TRBD2 as a possible D gene (5 bases). Per germline, CDR1 SGHRS and CDR2 YFSETQ. Trimming pared 0 bases from V and 2 bases from J, leaving 9 bases between. The CDR3 extends over 14 amino acids. The CDR3 sequence is CASSLAGDAYEQYF. The CDR3 DNA is TGCGCCAGCAGCTTGGCCGGGGATGCCTACGAGCAGTACTTC.

V and J are TRBV5-1 and TRBJ2-5; the D gene is possibly TRBD1 (7 bases). CDR3 length: 18 amino acids. Looked up from germline, CDR1 is SGHRS and CDR2 is YFSETQ. Trimming cost V 5 bases and J 2 bases, with 25 bases left between them. CDR3 sequence: CASSPGGMARGWQETQYF. Written as DNA, the CDR3 is TGCGCCAGCAGTCCAGGGGGGATGGCCAGGGGGTGGCAAGAGACCCAGTACTTC.

The gene calls are TRBV5-4 and TRBJ2-7; TRBD2 is a possible D gene (6 bases). The V gene lost 0 bases and the J gene lost 3 bases, with 10 bases spanning the gap. The CDR3 is made up of 14 amino acids. Looked up from germline, CDR1 is SGHNT and CDR2 is YYREEE (reference sequence). CDR3 coding DNA: TGTGCCAGCAGCTTGGGGGGAGCGGGCTACGAGCAGTACTTC. It encodes CASSLGGAGYEQYF.

The rearrangement joins TRBV5-6 to TRBJ2-2, with D uncertain. Trimming cost V 3 bases and J 2 bases, with 5 bases left between them. From germline, CDR1 is SGHDT and CDR2 YYEEEE. This CDR3 has 13 amino acids. The CDR3 is CASSSGNTGELFF. CDR3 in DNA: TGTGCCAGCAGCTCGGGTAACACCGGGGAGCTGTTTTTT.

The rearrangement uses TRBV28 and TRBJ1-1, with D possibly being TRBD1 (5 bases). CDR3 length: 12 residues. In germline, CDR1 is MDHEN, CDR2 SYDVKM. Trimming took 3 bases from V and 10 from J, leaving 12 bases between them. CDR3 nucleotide sequence: TGTGCCAGCAGTTTGGGGGGGTACGCAGCTTTCTTT. Its translation is CASSLGGYAAFF.

V is TRBV2 and J is TRBJ2-5; perhaps TRBD2 as D (6 bases). Germline-derived CDR1 and CDR2 are SNHLY and FYNNEI. V lost 0 bases and J lost 2, with 22 bases in between. The CDR3 is 19 amino acids. CDR3 loop: CASSEAPSVPSLNQETQYF. CDR3 nucleotide sequence: TGTGCCAGCAGTGAAGCGCCTAGCGTACCTTCGCTGAATCAAGAGACCCAGTACTTC.

The chain's CDR3 is CASSLEQGNYGYTF. Here the CDR3 DNA reads TGTGCCAGCAGCTTGGAACAGGGTAACTATGGCTACACCTTC. The chain has TRBV5-6 and TRBJ1-2; D is possibly TRBD1 (6 bases). Trimming stripped 0 bases from V and 1 base from J, with 7 bases between. The germline V gene has CDR1 SGHDT and CDR2 YYEEEE. CDR3 length: 14 amino acids.

V is TRBV5-4 and J is TRBJ2-1, with TRBD1 matching over 7 bases. With 1 base clipped from V and 5 bases from J, the junction kept 6 bases outside the gene matches. There are 15 residues in the CDR3. Germline V gene sequence: CDR1 SGHNT, CDR2 YYREEE (reference sequence). The CDR3 sequence: CASSLIGQAHNEQFF. CDR3 sequence (DNA): TGTGCCAGCAGCTTGATCGGACAGGCCCACAATGAGCAGTTCTTC.

The chain recombines TRBV28 with TRBJ2-7; weak D call: TRBD2 (6 bases). CDR3 length equals 15 residues. Trimming stripped 3 bases from V and 5 bases from J, with 17 bases between. In germline, CDR1 is MDHEN, CDR2 SYDVKM. For the CDR3, the DNA is TGTGCCAGCAGTTTGGGAGGTACCTCCAAGGACGAGCAGTACTTC. Its translation: CASSLGGTSKDEQYF.

V and J are TRBV9 and TRBJ1-5, with 8 nucleotides matching TRBD1. This CDR3 contains 12 residues. The V segment lost 7 bases and the J segment 5 bases; nucleotides outside the gene matches: 2. Germline values: CDR1 SGDLS, CDR2 YYNGEE. This CDR3 is CASGQGHQPQHF. DNA of the CDR3: TGTGCCAGCGGACAGGGTCATCAGCCCCAGCATTTT.

The CDR3 is CASSARGTTNEKLFF. The CDR3 DNA follows: TGTGCCAGCAGCGCGCGGGGGACAACTAATGAAAAACTGTTTTTT. The J gene is TRBJ1-4, the V gene TRBV9; tentatively, D is TRBD1 (5 bases). The ends were cut back, 3 bases at V and 0 bases at J, with 9 bases in the middle. Germline V gives CDR1 SGDLS, CDR2 YYNGEE. CDR3 length: 15 residues.

The rearrangement uses TRBV5-6 and TRBJ2-2; no firm D call. V was clipped by 0 bases and J by 4 bases, with 7 bases between them. This CDR3 has 14 amino acids. Germline CDR1 SGHDT, CDR2 YYEEEE. The CDR3, as DNA: TGTGCCAGCAGCTTGGTCTCGGGCACCGGGGAGCTGTTTTTT. This codes for CASSLVSGTGELFF.

A single count supports this clone. This chain links TRBV7-8 with TRBJ2-1; possibly TRBD2 for D (5 bases). The CDR3 is 13 residues long. Trimming took 2 bases from V and 4 from J, leaving 6 bases between them. Germline V lookup: CDR1 SGHVS, CDR2 FQNEAQ. The CDR3: CASSLIAYNEQFF. The CDR3 DNA follows: TGTGCCAGCAGCTTAATAGCGTACAATGAGCAGTTCTTC.

The chain combines TRBV5-6 with TRBJ1-6; 7 bases align to TRBD1. V lost 0 bases to trimming and J lost 10 bases; unmatched junction nucleotides: 4. CDR3 length: 14 residues. Per the germline V gene, CDR1 is SGHDT and CDR2 is YYEEEE. The CDR3: CASSLGQGGSPLHF. The CDR3 coding sequence is TGTGCCAGCAGCTTGGGGCAGGGGGGCTCACCCCTCCACTTT.

This clone was observed once. The gene calls are TRBV7-2 and TRBJ1-5; 7 positions agree with TRBD1. The CDR3 spans 16 residues. Losses at the gene ends were 8 bases for V and 0 bases for J; bases not matched to a gene: 10. CDR1 is SGHTA and CDR2 is FQGNSA in the germline V gene. This chain's CDR3 is CASGSGTAHSNQPQHF. The CDR3 DNA sequence: TGTGCCAGCGGGTCTGGGACAGCTCATAGCAATCAGCCCCAGCATTTT.